The 15 T cell receptor beta chains presented below share a single source sample, sequenced in a study of T cell changes during pregnancy in multiple sclerosis. Assay: immunoSEQ multiplex PCR; the TCRdb copy retains only in-frame clones and omits some. The table has over 70,000 clones, 85% to 95% seen once; the top ten hold about 4.5%. This sample comprised peripheral blood, obtained in the first trimester of pregnancy. Receptors were obtained from a female donor with multiple sclerosis, enrolled in a pregnancy study.

The chain employs TRBV20-1 and TRBJ1-1; tentatively, D is TRBD1 (5 bases). The CDR3 extends over 11 amino acids. Germline CDR1 reads DFQATT; CDR2 reads SNEGSKA (reference sequence). CDR3 DNA sequence: TGCAGGCTCCACGGGGGGGTCGGAGCTTTCTTT. Protein sequence: CRLHGGVGAFF.

CDR3 DNA: TGCAGCGTTTTCCGACATTTCCAGAACACTGAAGCTTTCTTT. Translating gives CSVFRHFQNTEAFF. V and J are TRBV29-1 and TRBJ1-1; D call uncertain. V was trimmed by 5 bases and J by 1 base, leaving 14 bases between them. Germline CDR1 is SQVTM and CDR2 is ANQGSEA. The CDR3 is made up of 14 amino acids. Complete variable domain (other parts from reference TRBV29-1 and TRBJ1-1): SAVISQKPSRDICQRGTSLTIQCQVDSQVTMMFWYRQQPGQSLTLIATANQGSEATYESGFVIDKFPISRPNLTFSTLTVSNMSPEDSSIYLCSVFRHFQNTEAFFGQGTRLTVV.

The rearrangement uses TRBV4-1 and TRBJ2-7; weak D call: TRBD1 (6 bases). Germline V gene sequence: CDR1 MGHRA, CDR2 YSYEKL. Trimming took 2 bases from V and 1 from J, leaving 12 bases between them. The CDR3 contains 15 residues. CDR3 sequence: CASSQSWTESYEQYF. The DNA of the CDR3 is TGCGCCAGCAGCCAATCCTGGACAGAATCCTACGAGCAGTACTTC.

The chain is built from TRBV18 and TRBJ2-7; 9 bases map to TRBD1. V lost 6 bases, J lost 7 bases, and 7 bases stayed unmatched. The length of the CDR3 is 13 residues. Germline lookup yields CDR1 KGHSH and CDR2 LQKENI. The DNA of the CDR3 is TGTGCCAGCTCCCGGGACAGGGTAGGGGAGCAGTACTTC. This encodes CASSRDRVGEQYF.

DNA for the CDR3: TGTGCCAGCGGGACCGGGACAGTCTACAATGAGCAGTTCTTC. It translates to CASGTGTVYNEQFF. This sequence joins TRBV7-8 and TRBJ2-1; 7 nucleotides match TRBD1. CDR3 length: 14 residues. Germline-derived CDR1 and CDR2 are SGHVS and FQNEAQ. Trimming removed 8 bases from V and 3 bases from J; junction bases left unmatched: 7.

The chain combines TRBV7-8 with TRBJ1-6; D unresolved. Looked up from germline, CDR1 is SGHVS and CDR2 is FQNEAQ. The CDR3 is 14 amino acids. The germline V and J ends were trimmed by 4 bases and 7 bases, with 11 bases remaining between them. CDR3 DNA: TGTGCCAGCAGCTCATCGTCGGGGAATTCACCCCTCCACTTT. The encoded protein is CASSSSSGNSPLHF.

This clone was seen only once. The genes are TRBV5-6 and TRBJ2-1; D is possibly TRBD2 (5 bases). The V gene lost 0 bases and the J gene lost 6 bases, with 10 bases spanning the gap. The CDR3 has 14 amino acids. The germline CDR1 and CDR2 sequences are SGHDT and YYEEEE. CDR3 region: CASSLVNEGNEQFF. The CDR3 bases are TGTGCCAGCAGCTTGGTAAACGAGGGCAATGAGCAGTTCTTC.

The chain recombines TRBV7-8 with TRBJ2-5; 13 positions match TRBD2. CDR1 is SGHVS and CDR2 is FQNEAQ in the germline V gene. The CDR3 has 16 amino acids. J was trimmed by 3 bases and V by 4 bases; bases with no gene match: 5. For the CDR3, the DNA is TGTGCCAGCAGCTCGTGGGGACTAGCGGGGAAAGAGACCCAGTACTTC. Its protein product is CASSSWGLAGKETQYF.

V and J are TRBV27 and TRBJ2-7; 9 bases agree with TRBD1. Germline V gives CDR1 MNHEY, CDR2 SMNVEV (reference sequence). The V and J ends lost 0 bases and 2 bases, in that order; junction bases with no gene match: 5. The CDR3 spans 16 residues. The CDR3, as DNA: TGTGCCAGCAGTTTATCCGGGACAGGGTCAACCTACGAGCAGTACTTC. Encoded protein: CASSLSGTGSTYEQYF.

The gene calls are TRBV7-6 and TRBJ1-4; D is undetermined. Germline-derived CDR1 and CDR2 are SGHVS and FNYEAQ. The CDR3 is 16 residues long. Between the trimmed V and J ends, which lost 5 bases and 5 bases, there was a span of 18 bases. The CDR3 nucleotides read TGTGCCAGCAGCCCCCGTTTGGCGGGGTTAAATGAAAAACTGTTTTTT. This translates into CASSPRLAGLNEKLFF.

The chain couples TRBV9 to TRBJ1-1; D uncertain. The CDR3 is made up of 17 amino acids. V lost 0 bases, J lost 1 base, and 16 bases lay in between. The germline gives CDR1 SGDLS, CDR2 YYNGEE. The chain's CDR3 is CASSVVSPGVENTEAFF. As DNA, the CDR3 is TGTGCCAGCAGCGTAGTCTCCCCGGGAGTAGAGAACACTGAAGCTTTCTTT.

The rearrangement uses TRBV5-4 and TRBJ2-2, with 8 nucleotides matching TRBD2. Germline V gene data show CDR1 as SGHNT and CDR2 as YYREEE (reference sequence). After removal of 4 bases from V and 0 bases from J, the junction contained 8 bases not matched to a gene. The CDR3 sequence is 17 residues long. The DNA of the CDR3 is TGTGCCAGCAGCCCCGGGGGGCGGGGGGCGAACACCGGGGAGCTGTTTTTT. Translating gives CASSPGGRGANTGELFF.

The CDR3 reads CAIQYSGGANVLTF. CDR3 sequence (DNA): TGTGCCATCCAATATAGTGGTGGGGCCAACGTCCTGACTTTC. The rearrangement uses TRBV10-3 and TRBJ2-6, with D hard to call. The CDR3 loop spans 14 amino acids. Trimming pared 8 bases from V and 3 bases from J, leaving 11 bases between. CDR1 is ENHRY, CDR2 SYGVKD, per germline.

This chain links TRBV7-3 with TRBJ1-2, with TRBD1 matching over 7 bases. This CDR3 comprises 13 residues. Germline V gives CDR1 SGHTA, CDR2 FQGTGA. V lost 5 bases, J lost 7 bases, and 7 bases stayed unmatched. In DNA form, the CDR3 reads TGTGCCAGCAGCCCGCAGCCAGGGGGTGGCTACACCTTC. It codes for CASSPQPGGGYTF.

The rearrangement links TRBV5-4 to TRBJ1-3; 9 bases match TRBD1. Looked up from germline, CDR1 is SGHNT and CDR2 is YYREEE (reference sequence). The CDR3 totals 16 residues. Unmatched junction bases numbered 4, after V lost 2 bases and J lost 1 base. CDR3 nucleotide sequence: TGTGCCAGCAGCTTTACAGGGGGCGCTTCTGGAAACACCATATATTTT. It is translated as CASSFTGGASGNTIYF.